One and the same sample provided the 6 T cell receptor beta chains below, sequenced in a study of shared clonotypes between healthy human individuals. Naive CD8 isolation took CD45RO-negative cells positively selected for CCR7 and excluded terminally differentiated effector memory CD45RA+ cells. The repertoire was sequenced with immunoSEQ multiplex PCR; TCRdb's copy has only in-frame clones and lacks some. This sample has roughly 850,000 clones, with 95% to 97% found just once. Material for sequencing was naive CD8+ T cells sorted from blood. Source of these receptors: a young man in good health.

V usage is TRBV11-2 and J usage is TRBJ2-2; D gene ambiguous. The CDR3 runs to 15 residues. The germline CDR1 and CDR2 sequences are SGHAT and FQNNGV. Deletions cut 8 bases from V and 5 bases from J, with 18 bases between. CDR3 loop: CASGRPEKVTGELFF. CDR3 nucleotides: TGTGCCAGCGGAAGGCCCGAAAAAGTAACCGGGGAGCTGTTTTTT.

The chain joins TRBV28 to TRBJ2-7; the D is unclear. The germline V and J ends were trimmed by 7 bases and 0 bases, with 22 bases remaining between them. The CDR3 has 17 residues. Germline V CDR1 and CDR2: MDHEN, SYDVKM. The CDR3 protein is CASTIFDPDRSSYEQYF. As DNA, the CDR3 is TGTGCCAGCACGATTTTCGACCCCGACCGTAGCTCCTACGAGCAGTACTTC. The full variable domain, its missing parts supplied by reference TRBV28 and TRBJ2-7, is DVKVTQSSRYLVKRTGEKVFLECVQDMDHENMFWYRQDPGLGLRLIYFSYDVKMKEKGDIPEGYSVSREKKERFSLILESASTNQTSMYLCASTIFDPDRSSYEQYFGPGTRLTVT.

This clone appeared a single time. This CDR3 is CASSLAGFSDTQYF. In nucleotides, the CDR3 is TGTGCCAGCAGCTTAGCGGGGTTCTCAGATACGCAGTATTTT. The chain recombines TRBV11-2 with TRBJ2-3; D may be TRBD2 (5 bases). The CDR3 consists of 14 residues. The germline V and J ends were trimmed by 1 base and 4 bases, with 9 bases remaining between them. CDR1 is SGHAT and CDR2 is FQNNGV in the germline V gene.

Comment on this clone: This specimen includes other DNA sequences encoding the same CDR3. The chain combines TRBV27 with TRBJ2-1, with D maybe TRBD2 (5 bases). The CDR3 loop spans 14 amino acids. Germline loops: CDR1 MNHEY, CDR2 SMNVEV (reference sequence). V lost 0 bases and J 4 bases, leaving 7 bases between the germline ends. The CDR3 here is CASSLSGLYNEQFF. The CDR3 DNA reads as TGTGCCAGCAGTTTATCAGGACTGTACAATGAGCAGTTCTTC.

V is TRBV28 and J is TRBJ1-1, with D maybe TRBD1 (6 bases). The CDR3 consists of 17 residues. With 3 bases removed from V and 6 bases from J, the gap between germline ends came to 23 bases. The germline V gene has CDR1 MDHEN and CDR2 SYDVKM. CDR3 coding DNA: TGTGCCAGCAGTTTCCAGACCCGAAACAGGGATAGGGCTGAAGCTTTCTTT. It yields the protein CASSFQTRNRDRAEAFF.

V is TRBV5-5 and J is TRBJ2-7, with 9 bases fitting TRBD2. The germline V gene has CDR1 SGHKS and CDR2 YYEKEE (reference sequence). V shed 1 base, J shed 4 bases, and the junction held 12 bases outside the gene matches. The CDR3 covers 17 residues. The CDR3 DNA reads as TGTGCCAGCAGCTTGTTTATGGCTTCGAGCGGGGGGTACGAGCAGTACTTC. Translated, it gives CASSLFMASSGGYEQYF.